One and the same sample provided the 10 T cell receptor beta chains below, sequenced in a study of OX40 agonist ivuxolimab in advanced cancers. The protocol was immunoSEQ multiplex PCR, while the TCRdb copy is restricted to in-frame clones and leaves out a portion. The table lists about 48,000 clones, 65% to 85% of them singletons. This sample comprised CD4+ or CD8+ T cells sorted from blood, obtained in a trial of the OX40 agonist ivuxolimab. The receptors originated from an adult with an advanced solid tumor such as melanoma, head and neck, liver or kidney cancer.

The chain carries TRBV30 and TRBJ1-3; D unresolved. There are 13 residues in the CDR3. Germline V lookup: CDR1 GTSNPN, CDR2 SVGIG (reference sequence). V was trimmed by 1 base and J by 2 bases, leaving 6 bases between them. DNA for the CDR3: TGTGCCTGGAGTGGAGGGACTGGAAACACCATATATTTT. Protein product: CAWSGGTGNTIYF.

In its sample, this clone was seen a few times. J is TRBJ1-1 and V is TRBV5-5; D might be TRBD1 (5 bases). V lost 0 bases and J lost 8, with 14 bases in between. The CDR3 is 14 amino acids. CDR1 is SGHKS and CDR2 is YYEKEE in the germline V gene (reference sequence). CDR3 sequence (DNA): TGTGCCAGCAGCTTGGCTTCCTTGGCAGGGGAAGCTTTCTTT. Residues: CASSLASLAGEAFF.

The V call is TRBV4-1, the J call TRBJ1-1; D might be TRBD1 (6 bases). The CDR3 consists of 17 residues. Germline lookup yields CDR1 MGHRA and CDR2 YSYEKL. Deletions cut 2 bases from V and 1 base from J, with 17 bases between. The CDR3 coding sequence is TGCGCCAGCAGCCAAACCGCGGTTCGGGGGCCGAACACTGAAGCTTTCTTT. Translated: CASSQTAVRGPNTEAFF.

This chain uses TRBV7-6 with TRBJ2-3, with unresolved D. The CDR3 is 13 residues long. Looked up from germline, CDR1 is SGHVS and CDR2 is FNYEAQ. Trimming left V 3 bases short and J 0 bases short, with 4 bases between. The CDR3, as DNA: TGTGCCAGCAGCTTCAAGAGCACAGATACGCAGTATTTT. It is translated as CASSFKSTDTQYF.

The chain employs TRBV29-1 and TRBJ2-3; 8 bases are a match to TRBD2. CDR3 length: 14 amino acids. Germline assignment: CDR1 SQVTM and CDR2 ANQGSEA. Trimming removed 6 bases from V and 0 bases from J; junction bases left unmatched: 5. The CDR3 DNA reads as TGCAGCGTAGAGCGGGGGACTAGCACAGATACGCAGTATTTT. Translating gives CSVERGTSTDTQYF.

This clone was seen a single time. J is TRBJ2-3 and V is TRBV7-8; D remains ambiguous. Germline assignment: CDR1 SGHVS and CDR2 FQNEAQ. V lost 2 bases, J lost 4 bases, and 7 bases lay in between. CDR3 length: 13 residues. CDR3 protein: CASSLNFADTQYF. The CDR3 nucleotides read TGTGCCAGCAGCTTAAATTTCGCAGATACGCAGTATTTT.

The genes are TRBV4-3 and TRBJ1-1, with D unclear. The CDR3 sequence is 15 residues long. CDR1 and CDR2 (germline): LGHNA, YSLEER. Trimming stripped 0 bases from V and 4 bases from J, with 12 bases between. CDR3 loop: CASSQELVRSTEAFF. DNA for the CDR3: TGCGCCAGCAGCCAAGAATTGGTGAGGAGCACTGAAGCTTTCTTT.

CDR3 region: CASSPDSLIGYEQYF. The CDR3 DNA is TGTGCCAGCTCACCAGACAGCCTGATAGGTTACGAGCAGTACTTC. The J gene is TRBJ2-7, the V gene TRBV18; D possibly corresponds to TRBD1 (5 bases). CDR3 size: 15 residues. Germline V gene sequence: CDR1 KGHSH, CDR2 LQKENI. Trimming cost V 2 bases and J 4 bases, with 15 bases left between them.

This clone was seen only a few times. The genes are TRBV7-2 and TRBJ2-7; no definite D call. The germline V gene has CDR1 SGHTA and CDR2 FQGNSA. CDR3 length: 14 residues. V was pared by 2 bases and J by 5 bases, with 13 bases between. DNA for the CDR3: TGTGCCAGCAGCTTATATTTTGTAGGGAACGAGCAGTACTTC. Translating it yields CASSLYFVGNEQYF.

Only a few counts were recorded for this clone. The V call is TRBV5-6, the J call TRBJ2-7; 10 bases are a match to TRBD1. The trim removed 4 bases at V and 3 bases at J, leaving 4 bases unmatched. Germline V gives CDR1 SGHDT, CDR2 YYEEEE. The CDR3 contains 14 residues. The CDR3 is CASSGTGEDYEQYF. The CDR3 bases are TGTGCCAGCAGCGGGACAGGGGAGGACTACGAGCAGTACTTC.